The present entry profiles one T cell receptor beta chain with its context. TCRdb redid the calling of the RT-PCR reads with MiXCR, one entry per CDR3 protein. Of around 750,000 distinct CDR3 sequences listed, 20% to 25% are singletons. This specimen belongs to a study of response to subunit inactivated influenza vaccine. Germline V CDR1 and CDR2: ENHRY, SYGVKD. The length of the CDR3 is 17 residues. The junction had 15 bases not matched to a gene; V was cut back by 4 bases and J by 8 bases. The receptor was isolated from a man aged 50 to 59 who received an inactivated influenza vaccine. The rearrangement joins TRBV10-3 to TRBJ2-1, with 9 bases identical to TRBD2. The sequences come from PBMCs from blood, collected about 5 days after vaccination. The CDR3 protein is CAISVKGVAGGPYEQFF. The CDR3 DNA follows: TGTGCCATCAGTGTAAAAGGAGTGGCGGGGGGGCCCTATGAGCAGTTCTTC.